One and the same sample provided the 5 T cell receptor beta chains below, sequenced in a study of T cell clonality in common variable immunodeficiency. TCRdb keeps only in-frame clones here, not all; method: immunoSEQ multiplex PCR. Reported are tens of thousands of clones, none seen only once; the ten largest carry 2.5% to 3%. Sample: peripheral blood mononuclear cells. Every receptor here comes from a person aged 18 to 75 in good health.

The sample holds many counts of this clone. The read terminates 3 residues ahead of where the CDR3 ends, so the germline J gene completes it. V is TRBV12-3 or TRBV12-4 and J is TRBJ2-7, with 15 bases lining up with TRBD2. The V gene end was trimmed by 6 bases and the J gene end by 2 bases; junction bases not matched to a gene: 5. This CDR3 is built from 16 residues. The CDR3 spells CASSAGTSGRTYEQYF. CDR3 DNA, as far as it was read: TGTGCCAGCAGCGCCGGGACTAGCGGGAGGACCTACGAG.

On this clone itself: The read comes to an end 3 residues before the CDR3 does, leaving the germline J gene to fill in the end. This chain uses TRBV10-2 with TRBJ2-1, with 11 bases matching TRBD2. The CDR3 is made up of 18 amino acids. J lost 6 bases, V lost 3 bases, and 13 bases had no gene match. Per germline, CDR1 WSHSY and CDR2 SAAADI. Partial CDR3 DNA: TGCGCCAGCAGTGATGAACTAGCGGGAGTTGGGTCCGGCAATGAG. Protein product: CASSDELAGVGSGNE. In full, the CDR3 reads CASSDELAGVGSGNEQFF.

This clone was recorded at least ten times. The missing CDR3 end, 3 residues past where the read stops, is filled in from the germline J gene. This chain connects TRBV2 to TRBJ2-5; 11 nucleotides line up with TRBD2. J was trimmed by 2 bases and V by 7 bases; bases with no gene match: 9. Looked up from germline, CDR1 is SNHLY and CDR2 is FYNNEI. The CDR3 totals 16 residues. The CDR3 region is CASKERTSGSQETQYF. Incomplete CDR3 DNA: TGTGCCAGCAAAGAGAGGACTAGCGGGTCTCAAGAGACC.

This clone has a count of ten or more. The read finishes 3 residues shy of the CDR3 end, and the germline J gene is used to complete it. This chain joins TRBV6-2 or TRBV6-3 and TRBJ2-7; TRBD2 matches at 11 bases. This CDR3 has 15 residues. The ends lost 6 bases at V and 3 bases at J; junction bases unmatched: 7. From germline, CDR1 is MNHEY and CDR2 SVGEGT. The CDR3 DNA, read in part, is TGTGCCAGCAGCTTCACTAGCGGGGGATACTACGAG. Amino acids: CASSFTSGGYYE. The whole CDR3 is CASSFTSGGYYEQYF.

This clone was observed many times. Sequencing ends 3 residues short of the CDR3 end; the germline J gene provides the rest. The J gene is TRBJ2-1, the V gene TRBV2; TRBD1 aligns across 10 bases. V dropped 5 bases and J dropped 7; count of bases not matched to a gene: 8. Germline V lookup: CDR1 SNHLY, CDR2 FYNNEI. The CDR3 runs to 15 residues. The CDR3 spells CASSPDRGLRNEQFF. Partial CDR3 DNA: TGTGCCAGCAGTCCCGACAGGGGGCTTAGGAATGAG.